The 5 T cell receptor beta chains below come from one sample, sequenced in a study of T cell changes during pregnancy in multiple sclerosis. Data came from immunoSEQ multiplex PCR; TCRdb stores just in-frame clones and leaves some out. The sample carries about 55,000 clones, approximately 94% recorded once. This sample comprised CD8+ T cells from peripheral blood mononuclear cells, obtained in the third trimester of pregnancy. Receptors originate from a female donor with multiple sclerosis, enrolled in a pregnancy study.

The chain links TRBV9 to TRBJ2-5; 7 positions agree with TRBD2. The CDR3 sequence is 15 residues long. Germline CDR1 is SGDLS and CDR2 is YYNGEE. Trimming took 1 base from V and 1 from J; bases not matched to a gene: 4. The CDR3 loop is CASSVLGRAQETQYF. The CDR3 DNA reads TGTGCCAGCAGCGTATTAGGGAGGGCCCAAGAGACCCAGTACTTC.

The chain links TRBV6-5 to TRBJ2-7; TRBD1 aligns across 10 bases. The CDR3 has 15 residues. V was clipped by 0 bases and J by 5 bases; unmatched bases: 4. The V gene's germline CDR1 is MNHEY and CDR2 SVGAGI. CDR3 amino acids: CASSYSMGQGNEQYF. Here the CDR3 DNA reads TGTGCCAGCAGTTACTCGATGGGACAGGGGAACGAGCAGTACTTC.

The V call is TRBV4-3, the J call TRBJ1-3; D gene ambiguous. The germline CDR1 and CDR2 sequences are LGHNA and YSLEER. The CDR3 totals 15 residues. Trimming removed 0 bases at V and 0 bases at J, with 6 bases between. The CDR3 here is CASSQDLSSGNTIYF. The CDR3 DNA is TGCGCCAGCAGCCAAGACCTTTCCTCTGGAAACACCATATATTTT.

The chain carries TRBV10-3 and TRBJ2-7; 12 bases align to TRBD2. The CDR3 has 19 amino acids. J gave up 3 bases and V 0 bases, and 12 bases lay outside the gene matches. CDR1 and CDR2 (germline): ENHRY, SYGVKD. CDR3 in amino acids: CAISESGASGRAGFYEQYF. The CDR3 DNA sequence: TGTGCCATCAGTGAGTCTGGGGCTAGCGGGAGGGCTGGCTTCTACGAGCAGTACTTC.

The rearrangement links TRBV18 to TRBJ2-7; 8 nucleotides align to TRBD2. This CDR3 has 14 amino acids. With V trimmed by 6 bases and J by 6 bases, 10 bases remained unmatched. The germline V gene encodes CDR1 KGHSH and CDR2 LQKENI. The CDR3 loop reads CASSQGLDLSEQYF. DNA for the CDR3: TGTGCCAGCTCCCAGGGACTAGATTTGTCCGAGCAGTACTTC.